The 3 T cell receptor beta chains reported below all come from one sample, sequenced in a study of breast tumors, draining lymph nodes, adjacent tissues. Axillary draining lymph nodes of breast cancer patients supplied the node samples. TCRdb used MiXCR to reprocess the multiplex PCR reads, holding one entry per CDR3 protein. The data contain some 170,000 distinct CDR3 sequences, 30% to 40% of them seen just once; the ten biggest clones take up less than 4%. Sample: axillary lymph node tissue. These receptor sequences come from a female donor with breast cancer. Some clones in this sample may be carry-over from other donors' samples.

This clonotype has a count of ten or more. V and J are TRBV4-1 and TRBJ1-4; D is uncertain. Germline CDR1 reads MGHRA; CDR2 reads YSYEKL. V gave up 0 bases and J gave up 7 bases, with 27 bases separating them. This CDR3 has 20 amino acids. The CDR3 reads CASSQDSGWASVSVREKLFF. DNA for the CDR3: TGCGCCAGCAGCCAAGATTCCGGCTGGGCATCAGTTTCAGTGCGTGAAAAACTGTTTTTT.

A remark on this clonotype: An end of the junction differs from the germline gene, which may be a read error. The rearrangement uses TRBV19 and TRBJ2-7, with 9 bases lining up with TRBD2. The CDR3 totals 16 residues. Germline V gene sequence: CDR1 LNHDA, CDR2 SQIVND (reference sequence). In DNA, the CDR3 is TGTGCCTGTAGTCCCTTAGCGGGAGTAGGAATCCACGAGCAGTACTTC. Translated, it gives CACSPLAGVGIHEQYF.

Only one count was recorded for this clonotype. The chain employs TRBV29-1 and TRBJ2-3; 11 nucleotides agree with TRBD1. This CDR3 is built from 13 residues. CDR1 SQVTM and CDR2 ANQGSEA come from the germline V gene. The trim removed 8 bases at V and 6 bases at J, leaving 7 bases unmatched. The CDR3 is CSIRTGGPDTQYF. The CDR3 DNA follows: TGCAGCATACGGACAGGGGGCCCGGATACGCAGTATTTT.